The 27 T cell receptor beta chains below were found in one sample sequenced in a study of blood T cells in healthy people across ages. Using a J-beta primer mix together with a sample-barcoded 5' primer, a second PCR was run for roughly 7 to 12 cycles. A single record per CDR3 protein comes from TCRdb applying MiXCR to the 5' RACE reads. This sample carries 650,000 to 950,000 distinct CDR3 sequences, 40% to 50% of them seen once, and the ten largest clones take 15% to 25%. The material sequenced was blood. These receptors came from a man aged 55 to 70 in good health.

The table lists this clonotype with a few counts. The gene calls are TRBV15 and TRBJ2-7; D call uncertain. CDR3 length equals 14 residues. V dropped 4 bases and J dropped 6 bases, with 16 bases sitting between them. CDR1 and CDR2 (germline): LNHNV, YYDKDF (reference sequence). The CDR3 protein is CATSIQSIEAEQYF. The CDR3 nucleotides read TGTGCCACCAGCATACAGAGTATTGAGGCCGAGCAGTACTTC.

The chain combines TRBV7-9 with TRBJ2-5; TRBD1 matches 8 bases. The junction had 7 bases not matched to a gene; V was cut back by 5 bases and J by 11 bases. Germline V gene lookup returns CDR1 SEHNR and CDR2 FQNEAQ (reference sequence). The CDR3 runs 12 residues. CDR3 residues: CASSRTGWEQYF. The CDR3 DNA follows: TGTGCCAGCAGCAGGACAGGGTGGGAGCAGTACTTC.

The chain joins TRBV7-9 to TRBJ1-1, with D maybe TRBD1 (5 bases). The CDR3 consists of 17 residues. Germline assignment: CDR1 SEHNR and CDR2 FQNEAQ (reference sequence). Trimming shortened V by 6 bases and J by 0 bases, and 20 bases separated the two germline ends. The CDR3 coding sequence is TGTGCCAGCAGAAACGTTCGGGTGAGAGGGGTGAACACTGAAGCTTTCTTT. Its protein is CASRNVRVRGVNTEAFF. Full variable domain (rest looked up from reference TRBV7-9 and TRBJ1-1): DTGVSQNPRHKITKRGQNVTFRCDPISEHNRLYWYRQTLGQGPEFLTYFQNEAQLEKSRLLSDRFSAERPKGSFSTLEIQRTEQGDSAMYLCASRNVRVRGVNTEAFFGQGTRLTVV.

This clonotype was observed a few times. The J gene is TRBJ2-5, the V gene TRBV3-1, with D perhaps TRBD1 (6 bases). The CDR3 spans 16 residues. Trimming cost V 0 bases and J 6 bases, with 17 bases left between them. Germline V gene sequence: CDR1 LGHDT, CDR2 YNNKEL (reference sequence). This CDR3 is CASSQDSHQGIKTQYF. The CDR3, as DNA: TGTGCCAGCAGCCAAGATAGCCACCAGGGGATTAAGACCCAGTACTTC.

The CDR3 DNA sequence: TGTGCCATGTCGTTCCACGCGTCGACGGATACGCAGTATTTT. Residues: CAMSFHASTDTQYF. The chain recombines TRBV6-5 with TRBJ2-3, with D unclear. V was pared by 10 bases and J by 6 bases, with 20 bases between. Germline values: CDR1 MNHEY, CDR2 SVGAGI. This CDR3 has 14 residues.

This clonotype was seen more than once but under ten times. The CDR3 DNA reads TGTGCCATCAGCGGGACGGGGAACACTGAAGCTTTCTTT. This translates into CAISGTGNTEAFF. The chain employs TRBV10-3 and TRBJ1-1; weak D call: TRBD1 (5 bases). CDR3 length: 13 residues. CDR1 and CDR2 from the germline V gene are ENHRY and SYGVKD. The V end was cut by 6 bases, the J end by 1 base, with 9 bases between.

The V and J genes are TRBV6-6 and TRBJ1-2; D remains ambiguous. V shed 2 bases and J shed 2 bases, with 6 bases lying between them. Germline V gene data show CDR1 as MNHNY and CDR2 as SVGAGI (reference sequence). This CDR3 contains 13 residues. The CDR3 region has the DNA TGTGCCAGCAGTTACACAGCGAACTATGGCTACACCTTC. Its translation: CASSYTANYGYTF.

V and J are TRBV7-3 and TRBJ1-2, with a possible D match to TRBD1 (6 bases). V was trimmed by 0 bases and J by 8 bases, leaving 10 bases between them. Germline V gives CDR1 SGHTA, CDR2 FQGTGA. The CDR3 extends over 13 amino acids. Written as DNA, the CDR3 is TGTGCCAGCAGCTTAACTGGGGGCGAGGGCTACACCTTC. This sequence encodes CASSLTGGEGYTF.

The V gene is TRBV6-1, the J gene TRBJ2-4; D gene ambiguous. Germline assignment: CDR1 MNHNS and CDR2 SASEGT. Trimming removed 0 bases at V and 9 bases at J, with 9 bases between. The CDR3 covers 13 residues. CDR3 in amino acids: CASSEASISIQYF. DNA of the CDR3: TGTGCCAGCAGTGAAGCGAGTATTTCCATTCAGTACTTC.

This clonotype has more than one count but fewer than ten. V is TRBV5-1 and J is TRBJ1-1; TRBD1 is a possible D gene (6 bases). The CDR3 runs 12 residues. CDR1 and CDR2 (germline): SGHRS, YFSETQ. The V gene lost 0 bases and the J gene lost 13 bases, with 13 bases spanning the gap. The CDR3 sequence is CASSLDGKGVFF. For the CDR3, the DNA is TGCGCCAGCAGCTTGGATGGTAAGGGGGTTTTCTTT.

Comments on this clonotype: Germline and junction disagree at one end, which may indicate a read error. The genes are TRBV5-8 and TRBJ1-2; maybe TRBD1 (5 bases). The CDR3 has 14 amino acids. Germline-derived CDR1 and CDR2 are SGHTS and YDEGEE. This chain's CDR3 is CASSLGRGNYGHTF. The DNA for the CDR3 is TGTGCCAGCAGCCTGGGACGGGGCAACTATGGCCACACCTTC.

This clonotype occurred a few times. The V gene is TRBV20-1, the J gene TRBJ2-1; the D is unclear. CDR3 length: 13 amino acids. Germline assignment: CDR1 DFQATT and CDR2 SNEGSKA (reference sequence). Trimming pared 2 bases from V and 9 bases from J, leaving 14 bases between. CDR3 bases: TGCAGTGCTAGACTAGAAGGGTCCGGTGAGCAGTTCTTC. Translated: CSARLEGSGEQFF.

This clonotype was recorded a few times. This sequence joins TRBV7-2 and TRBJ2-3, with TRBD1 matching over 8 bases. Trimming removed 3 bases from V and 3 bases from J; junction bases left unmatched: 5. This CDR3 has 15 amino acids. From germline, CDR1 is SGHTA and CDR2 FQGNSA. The CDR3 DNA reads TGTGCCAGCAGCTTTAAGCAGGGGGCGACAGATACGCAGTATTTT. This sequence encodes CASSFKQGATDTQYF.

This clonotype was detected a few times. V usage is TRBV12-3 or TRBV12-4 and J usage is TRBJ2-3; no clear D gene. Trimming removed 6 bases from V and 2 bases from J, with 9 bases in between. This CDR3 contains 13 residues. The CDR3 coding sequence is TGTGCCAGCAGAAAGACCTCCACAGATACGCAGTATTTT. Translation: CASRKTSTDTQYF.

V and J are TRBV7-9 and TRBJ2-1; unclear D gene. V was trimmed by 2 bases and J by 7 bases, leaving 18 bases between them. The CDR3 is made up of 16 amino acids. Germline V gene sequence: CDR1 SEHNR, CDR2 FQNEAQ (reference sequence). The CDR3 DNA reads as TGTGCCAGCAGCTTAATAGGCCAGTCGTTGAGGAATGAGCAGTTCTTC. Its translation is CASSLIGQSLRNEQFF. The full variable domain, its missing parts supplied by reference TRBV7-9 and TRBJ2-1, is DTGVSQNPRHKITKRGQNVTFRCDPISEHNRLYWYRQTLGQGPEFLTYFQNEAQLEKSRLLSDRFSAERPKGSFSTLEIQRTEQGDSAMYLCASSLIGQSLRNEQFFGPGTRLTVL.

This clonotype has more than one count but fewer than ten. The CDR3 DNA reads as TGTGCCAGCAGGGCGGGACAGGCTAGCTCCTACGAGCAGTACTTC. This codes for CASRAGQASSYEQYF. This rearrangement joins TRBV5-5 to TRBJ2-7, with 8 positions matching TRBD1. V dropped 5 bases and J dropped 0; count of bases not matched to a gene: 7. CDR1 SGHKS and CDR2 YYEKEE come from the germline V gene (reference sequence). The CDR3 covers 15 residues.

The rearrangement links TRBV7-2 to TRBJ1-6, with 10 bases fitting TRBD1. The CDR3 length is 15 residues. Germline V lookup: CDR1 SGHTA, CDR2 FQGNSA. Trimming cost V 1 base and J 11 bases; bases outside gene matches: 5. CDR3 residues: CASSLGRTGGTPLHF. The CDR3 DNA follows: TGTGCCAGCAGCTTAGGGAGGACAGGGGGTACACCCCTCCACTTT. The full variable domain, rest sourced from reference TRBV7-2 and TRBJ1-6, is GAGVSQSPSNKVTEKGKDVELRCDPISGHTALYWYRQSLGQGLEFLIYFQGNSAPDKSGLPSDRFSAERTGGSVSTLTIQRTQQEDSAVYLCASSLGRTGGTPLHFGNGTRLTVT.

In its sample, this clonotype was seen many times. The chain couples TRBV27 to TRBJ2-1; D is unclear. The CDR3 covers 13 residues. The germline gives CDR1 MNHEY, CDR2 SMNVEV (reference sequence). V gave up 5 bases and J gave up 4 bases, with 9 bases separating them. The CDR3 region is CASSPRRYNEQFF. The DNA for the CDR3 is TGTGCCAGCAGTCCGCGAAGATACAATGAGCAGTTCTTC.

This chain joins TRBV18 and TRBJ2-7; D is undetermined. TRBJ2-4 explains the end of the DNA better; the J call may be wrong. Germline V gene data show CDR1 as KGHSH and CDR2 as LQKENI. The CDR3 runs to 15 residues. The CDR3 sequence: CASSPPAGVVNIQYF. The CDR3 nucleotides read TGTGCCAGCTCACCACCCGCCGGAGTGGTGAACATTCAGTACTTC.

V is TRBV18 and J is TRBJ2-4, with unresolved D. The DNA matches TRBJ2-7 better at its end, which makes the J call doubtful. CDR1 KGHSH and CDR2 LQKENI come from the germline V gene. This CDR3 spans 13 amino acids. This CDR3 is CASSPDSQTEQYF. CDR3 nucleotide sequence: TGTGCCAGCTCACCAGATTCCCAAACCGAGCAGTACTTC.

This clonotype showed up just a few times. The gene calls are TRBV2 and TRBJ2-7, with D unclear. In germline, CDR1 is SNHLY, CDR2 FYNNEI. The CDR3 has 15 residues. V was clipped by 2 bases and J by 0 bases, with 11 bases between them. CDR3 sequence reads: CASSEPSPISYEQYF. CDR3 DNA: TGTGCCAGCAGTGAACCCAGCCCCATCTCCTACGAGCAGTACTTC.

The chain combines TRBV7-2 with TRBJ2-7, with TRBD1 as a possible D gene (5 bases). This CDR3 region has 14 residues. V was shortened by 4 bases and J by 3 bases, with 13 bases between the two germline ends. Per the germline V gene, CDR1 is SGHTA and CDR2 is FQGNSA. The CDR3 DNA sequence: TGTGCCAGCAGCTCCCCCTGGGGCGGCTACGAGCAGTACTTC. This codes for CASSSPWGGYEQYF. Drawing the rest from reference TRBV7-2 and TRBJ2-7, the complete variable domain is GAGVSQSPSNKVTEKGKDVELRCDPISGHTALYWYRQSLGQGLEFLIYFQGNSAPDKSGLPSDRFSAERTGGSVSTLTIQRTQQEDSAVYLCASSSPWGGYEQYFGPGTRLTVT.

V usage is TRBV28 and J usage is TRBJ1-1; D is uncertain. V was trimmed by 8 bases and J by 3 bases, leaving 13 bases between them. The CDR3 runs to 13 residues. In germline, CDR1 is MDHEN, CDR2 SYDVKM. The CDR3 loop is CASLTGVYTEAFF. In DNA form, the CDR3 reads TGTGCCAGCCTGACTGGGGTCTACACTGAAGCTTTCTTT.

The chain recombines TRBV15 with TRBJ2-7; the D gene is possibly TRBD2 (7 bases). The CDR3 has 15 residues. Deletions cut 2 bases from V and 0 bases from J, with 11 bases between. Germline loops: CDR1 LNHNV, CDR2 YYDKDF (reference sequence). CDR3 sequence (DNA): TGTGCCACCAGCAGAAACGGGGGGCCCTCCTACGAGCAGTACTTC. Translated, it gives CATSRNGGPSYEQYF.

The chain uses TRBV20-1 and TRBJ2-7, with 8 bases identical to TRBD1. The CDR3 has 13 amino acids. Germline trimming cut 6 bases from V and 5 bases from J; bases unmatched to any gene: 9. Germline CDR1 reads DFQATT; CDR2 reads SNEGSKA (reference sequence). CDR3 nucleotide sequence: TGCAGTGCGCCTGACAGGGGTCGGAACGAGCAGTACTTC. This translates into CSAPDRGRNEQYF.

The chain combines TRBV20-1 with TRBJ1-1; the D gene is possibly TRBD1 (5 bases). This CDR3 comprises 12 residues. V dropped 1 base and J dropped 8 bases, with 11 bases sitting between them. The germline gives CDR1 DFQATT, CDR2 SNEGSKA (reference sequence). CDR3 protein: CSARVQGEEAFF. In DNA form, the CDR3 reads TGCAGTGCTAGAGTCCAGGGAGAAGAAGCTTTCTTT.

V and J are TRBV10-3 and TRBJ1-1; D is uncertain. Germline V gives CDR1 ENHRY, CDR2 SYGVKD. V was shortened by 3 bases and J by 5 bases, with 13 bases between the two germline ends. This CDR3 contains 14 residues. CDR3 DNA: TGTGCCATCAGTGATGGCGTCCCGGGGACTGAAGCTTTCTTT. Residues: CAISDGVPGTEAFF.